Shown below are 13 T cell receptor beta chains from a single sample sequenced in a study of control samples from healthy donors and cancer patients. Sequenced by immunoSEQ multiplex PCR; TCRdb stores in-frame clones only, minus some. The repertoire holds around 150,000 clones, with 90% to 95% as singletons. The specimen was PBMCs. The receptor set was obtained from a man between 60 and 70 years old with colorectal cancer.

This sequence joins TRBV19 and TRBJ1-2; 11 bases are a match to TRBD1. The CDR3 covers 16 residues. V shed 3 bases and J 8 bases; nucleotides not matched to a gene: 11. Germline V lookup: CDR1 LNHDA, CDR2 SQIVND (reference sequence). The CDR3 loop reads CASSIVAGQGAGGYTF. DNA for the CDR3: TGTGCCAGTAGTATTGTGGCCGGACAGGGGGCAGGGGGCTACACCTTC. Full variable domain (remainder filled in from reference TRBV19 and TRBJ1-2): DGGITQSPKYLFRKEGQNVTLSCEQNLNHDAMYWYRQDPGQGLRLIYYSQIVNDFQKGDIAEGYSVSREKKESFPLTVTSAQKNPTAFYLCASSIVAGQGAGGYTFGSGTRLTVV.

DNA of the CDR3: TGTGCCACCAGTGCCGTTGTTAGTACAGATACGCAGTATTTT. Translating gives CATSAVVSTDTQYF. The chain recombines TRBV24-1 with TRBJ2-3; no reliable D call. CDR3 length equals 14 residues. Trimming removed 5 bases at V and 3 bases at J, with 11 bases between. Looked up from germline, CDR1 is KGHDR and CDR2 is SFDVKD.

V and J are TRBV7-2 and TRBJ1-6; the D is unclear. V was shortened by 5 bases and J by 0 bases, with 8 bases between the two germline ends. The CDR3 is 15 residues long. Germline-derived CDR1 and CDR2 are SGHTA and FQGNSA. The CDR3 spells CASSIQSSYNSPLHF. As DNA, the CDR3 is TGTGCCAGCAGCATACAGAGCTCCTATAATTCACCCCTCCACTTT.

The chain joins TRBV5-5 to TRBJ2-5; TRBD2 matches 10 bases. Germline CDR1 is SGHKS and CDR2 is YYEKEE (reference sequence). With 0 bases clipped from V and 2 bases from J, the junction kept 4 bases outside the gene matches. The length of the CDR3 is 16 residues. CDR3 bases: TGTGCCAGCAGCTTGGCTTTAGCGGGGGGTCAAGAGACCCAGTACTTC. Its protein product is CASSLALAGGQETQYF.

This chain joins TRBV9 and TRBJ1-1; D gene unclear. Germline values: CDR1 SGDLS, CDR2 YYNGEE. V was clipped by 2 bases and J by 1 base, with 6 bases between them. The CDR3 length is 13 residues. The CDR3 spells CASSVSQNTEAFF. Here the CDR3 DNA reads TGTGCCAGCAGCGTCTCCCAGAACACTGAAGCTTTCTTT.

CDR3 DNA sequence: TGTGCCAGGACAGGGGGGGACACCGGGGAGCTGTTTTTT. Its protein is CARTGGDTGELFF. The chain couples TRBV3-1 (or the pseudogene TRBV3-2) to TRBJ2-2, with 9 bases identical to TRBD1. V lost 9 bases to trimming and J lost 3 bases; unmatched junction nucleotides: 2. Germline CDR1 and CDR2: LGHDT and YNNKEL (reference sequence). The CDR3 totals 13 residues.

This rearrangement joins TRBV4-1 to TRBJ2-7; 9 bases line up with TRBD1. CDR1 and CDR2 from the germline V gene are MGHRA and YSYEKL. There are 15 residues in the CDR3. The V gene end was trimmed by 2 bases and the J gene end by 3 bases; junction bases not matched to a gene: 5. The CDR3 sequence: CASSQLPGQGYEQYF. DNA of the CDR3: TGCGCCAGCAGCCAATTGCCGGGACAGGGCTACGAGCAGTACTTC.

The chain couples TRBV6-1 to TRBJ1-5, with 8 bases matching TRBD1. This CDR3 has 17 amino acids. V lost 2 bases and J lost 1; bases outside the gene matches: 7. The germline V gene encodes CDR1 MNHNS and CDR2 SASEGT. CDR3 sequence: CASSESRQGKSNQPQHF. The CDR3 DNA reads TGTGCCAGCAGTGAATCGAGACAGGGGAAAAGCAATCAGCCCCAGCATTTT.

The gene calls are TRBV29-1 and TRBJ1-1, with D perhaps matching TRBD1 (5 bases). The ends were cut back, 4 bases at V and 10 bases at J, with 13 bases in the middle. CDR3 length: 11 amino acids. Germline-derived CDR1 and CDR2 are SQVTM and ANQGSEA. The DNA for the CDR3 is TGCAGCGTTGTAGGGGACCCAGGAGCTTTCTTT. The encoded protein is CSVVGDPGAFF.

CDR3 sequence (DNA): TGTGCCAGCAGCATCCCGGGTCTGTCGGAAGGCTACACCTTC. It is translated as CASSIPGLSEGYTF. The chain has TRBV5-8 and TRBJ1-2; D is uncertain. This CDR3 has 14 residues. Trimming took off 4 bases at V and 8 bases at J, with 18 bases between the two ends. CDR1 and CDR2 (germline): SGHTS, YDEGEE. Supplemented by reference TRBV5-8 and TRBJ1-2, the full variable domain reads EAGVTQSPTHLIKTRGQQATLRCSPISGHTSVYWYQQALGLGLQFLLWYDEGEERNRGNFPPRFSGRQFPNYSSELNVNALELEDSALYLCASSIPGLSEGYTFGSGTRLTVV.

This chain uses TRBV27 with TRBJ1-1; weak D call: TRBD1 (5 bases). This CDR3 comprises 16 residues. V was shortened by 2 bases and J by 4 bases, with 17 bases between the two germline ends. Germline V lookup: CDR1 MNHEY, CDR2 SMNVEV (reference sequence). CDR3 bases: TGTGCCAGCAGTTTAACTCCCCCTGCCGGGGGCACTGAAGCTTTCTTT. It specifies CASSLTPPAGGTEAFF.

The V and J genes are TRBV28 and TRBJ1-1, with 8 bases aligning to TRBD1. Germline V lookup: CDR1 MDHEN, CDR2 SYDVKM. This CDR3 comprises 17 residues. Trimming at V came to 3 bases and at J to 1 base, leaving 10 bases not matched to a gene. CDR3 DNA sequence: TGTGCCAGCAGTTTTGTGGGCAGGGGGCGGGCGAACACTGAAGCTTTCTTT. Translating gives CASSFVGRGRANTEAFF.

Regarding this clone: Additional DNA sequences in this sample encode the identical CDR3. The V and J genes are TRBV12-3 or TRBV12-4 and TRBJ2-1; D remains unclear. This CDR3 region has 11 residues. V shed 6 bases and J shed 3 bases, with 3 bases lying between them. CDR3 sequence (DNA): TGTGCCAGCAGCCTCTACAATGAGCAGTTCTTC. It yields the protein CASSLYNEQFF.